These 19 T cell receptor beta chains were sequenced from one sample in a study of T cell responses to AZD1222 COVID-19 vaccine. Measured with immunoSEQ multiplex PCR; TCRdb has only the in-frame clones, and not every one. The repertoire holds around 180,000 clones, approximately 94% seen once, with about 1.5% in the top ten. Material: peripheral blood, obtained 28 days after the second AZD1222 dose. The receptors derive from an adult who received the AZD1222 COVID-19 vaccine.

This clone was picked up one time. The chain is built from TRBV6-5 and TRBJ2-7; 9 bases match TRBD2. This CDR3 spans 13 amino acids. The germline V gene encodes CDR1 MNHEY and CDR2 SVGAGI. The V gene end was trimmed by 6 bases and the J gene end by 6 bases; junction bases not matched to a gene: 6. CDR3 bases: TGTGCCAGCAGCCGACTAGCGGCTGTCGAGCAGTACTTC. This encodes CASSRLAAVEQYF.

The chain uses TRBV5-1 and TRBJ2-1; TRBD2 matches 7 bases. Germline V gene sequence: CDR1 SGHRS, CDR2 YFSETQ. The CDR3 extends over 13 amino acids. J lost 10 bases, V lost 3 bases, and 7 bases had no gene match. The CDR3 sequence: CASSWGLQSEQFF. For the CDR3, the DNA is TGCGCCAGCAGCTGGGGACTACAATCGGAGCAGTTCTTC. Together with reference TRBV5-1 and TRBJ2-1, the CDR3 gives the full variable domain: KAGVTQTPRYLIKTRGQQVTLSCSPISGHRSVSWYQQTPGQGLQFLFEYFSETQRNKGNFPGRFSGRQFSNSRSEMNVSTLELGDSALYLCASSWGLQSEQFFGPGTRLTVL.

The V call is TRBV27, the J call TRBJ1-4; D is undetermined. V was pared by 6 bases and J by 0 bases, with 14 bases between. Germline values: CDR1 MNHEY, CDR2 SMNVEV (reference sequence). This CDR3 has 16 amino acids. CDR3 protein: CASSSLRGATNEKLFF. The CDR3 DNA reads TGTGCCAGCAGCTCCCTCCGGGGAGCAACTAATGAAAAACTGTTTTTT.

The chain links TRBV7-9 to TRBJ2-2; no clear D gene. The CDR3 is 15 residues long. Per germline, CDR1 SEHNR and CDR2 FQNEAQ (reference sequence). With 3 bases removed from V and 1 base from J, the gap between germline ends came to 9 bases. CDR3 residues: CASSLRPQNTGELFF. The CDR3 region has the DNA TGTGCCAGCAGCTTGAGGCCCCAGAACACCGGGGAGCTGTTTTTT.

This clone was recorded once. J is TRBJ1-6 and V is TRBV6-5, with D tentatively TRBD1 (5 bases). Germline CDR1 is MNHEY and CDR2 is SVGAGI. This CDR3 is built from 14 residues. V lost 0 bases to trimming and J lost 8 bases, with 8 bases between them. The CDR3 region is CASSYSGRDSPLHF. As DNA, the CDR3 is TGTGCCAGCAGTTACTCGGGCAGGGATTCACCCCTCCACTTT.

V gene TRBV5-1 combines with J gene TRBJ2-2, with 9 bases aligning to TRBD1. J was trimmed by 4 bases and V by 4 bases; bases with no gene match: 14. CDR3 length: 18 amino acids. CDR1 and CDR2 from the germline V gene are SGHRS and YFSETQ. CDR3 sequence reads: CASSQRGQGPRGTGELFF. As DNA, the CDR3 is TGCGCCAGCAGCCAACGTGGACAGGGGCCCCGGGGCACCGGGGAGCTGTTTTTT.

The J gene is TRBJ1-1, the V gene TRBV5-5; perhaps TRBD1 as D (5 bases). This CDR3 is 16 amino acids long. Trimming pared 4 bases from V and 0 bases from J, leaving 16 bases between. Germline V CDR1 and CDR2: SGHKS, YYEKEE (reference sequence). The CDR3 reads CASSREAGALNTEAFF. CDR3 nucleotide sequence: TGTGCCAGCAGCCGTGAAGCCGGGGCACTGAACACTGAAGCTTTCTTT.

The genes are TRBV4-1 and TRBJ2-5, with unresolved D. The germline V gene has CDR1 MGHRA and CDR2 YSYEKL. V lost 5 bases and J 5 bases, leaving 18 bases between the germline ends. The CDR3 is 15 residues long. The CDR3 loop is CASSNRERSGETQYF. The CDR3 nucleotides read TGCGCCAGCAGCAACAGAGAACGGTCCGGGGAGACCCAGTACTTC.

The chain is built from TRBV7-8 and TRBJ2-1, with TRBD2 identical over 10 bases. V gave up 6 bases and J gave up 4 bases; unmatched junction bases: 6. This CDR3 region has 15 residues. Germline CDR1 reads SGHVS; CDR2 reads FQNEAQ. CDR3 protein: CASRFTSGTYNEQFF. CDR3 DNA: TGTGCCAGCAGGTTTACTAGCGGGACTTACAATGAGCAGTTCTTC.

Only a few counts were recorded for this clone. This sequence joins TRBV4-2 and TRBJ1-5; unclear D gene. Germline V gives CDR1 LGHNA, CDR2 YNFKEQ. This CDR3 is 13 amino acids long. V lost 0 bases to trimming and J lost 9 bases, with 9 bases between them. As DNA, the CDR3 is TGTGCCAGCAGCCAAGATATTCGGGTGCCCCAGCATTTT. Translating it yields CASSQDIRVPQHF.

The chain recombines TRBV7-9 with TRBJ2-7; the D is unclear. The CDR3 totals 14 residues. V shed 1 base and J shed 2 bases, with 9 bases lying between them. Germline V lookup: CDR1 SEHNR, CDR2 FQNEAQ (reference sequence). The CDR3 is CASSLGSAPYEQYF. In DNA form, the CDR3 reads TGTGCCAGCAGCTTAGGCTCAGCCCCCTACGAGCAGTACTTC.

This clone was seen only a few times. The chain has TRBV11-2 and TRBJ1-5; weak D call: TRBD1 (6 bases). Germline lookup yields CDR1 SGHAT and CDR2 FQNNGV. The V end lost 1 base, the J end lost 3 bases, and 10 bases lay between the germline ends. CDR3 size: 15 residues. The CDR3 region has the DNA TGTGCCAGCAGCTTAGCGTCAGGGGACAATCAGCCCCAGCATTTT. The encoded protein is CASSLASGDNQPQHF.

This clone was seen a single time. The rearrangement links TRBV9 to TRBJ1-6; D perhaps matches TRBD1 (5 bases). CDR3 size: 15 residues. Germline V gene lookup returns CDR1 SGDLS and CDR2 YYNGEE. Trimming stripped 3 bases from V and 10 bases from J, with 17 bases between. The CDR3 DNA follows: TGTGCCAGCAGCGCATCCGGGACCCGGGGATCACCCCTCCACTTT. Its translation: CASSASGTRGSPLHF. Filled out from reference TRBV9 and TRBJ1-6, the complete variable domain reads DSGVTQTPKHLITATGQRVTLRCSPRSGDLSVYWYQQSLDQGLQFLIQYYNGEERAKGNILERFSAQQFPDLHSELNLSSLELGDSALYFCASSASGTRGSPLHFGNGTRLTVT.

This clone has only one observation. The V gene is TRBV27, the J gene TRBJ1-5; D perhaps matches TRBD1 (6 bases). The germline gives CDR1 MNHEY, CDR2 SMNVEV (reference sequence). This CDR3 is 14 amino acids long. Trimming stripped 6 bases from V and 5 bases from J, with 14 bases between. The CDR3: CASSRRGDYQPQHF. The CDR3 DNA reads as TGTGCCAGCAGCCGAAGGGGGGACTATCAGCCCCAGCATTTT.

The V gene is TRBV2, the J gene TRBJ2-2, with 8 bases lining up with TRBD2. V trimming: 6 bases; J trimming: 7 bases; junction bases outside the gene matches: 4. Germline CDR1 SNHLY, CDR2 FYNNEI. This CDR3 contains 13 residues. The CDR3 region has the DNA TGTGCCAGCAGCCTAGCGGGTAACGGGGAGCTGTTTTTT. It encodes CASSLAGNGELFF.

The chain links TRBV7-2 to TRBJ1-4; the D gene is possibly TRBD1 (5 bases). CDR1 SGHTA and CDR2 FQGNSA come from the germline V gene. Trimming took off 2 bases at V and 5 bases at J, with 15 bases between the two ends. CDR3 length: 16 residues. This CDR3 reads CASSLRPGTVNEKLFF. In DNA form, the CDR3 reads TGTGCCAGCAGCTTACGACCCGGGACCGTAAATGAAAAACTGTTTTTT. The full variable domain, its missing parts supplied by reference TRBV7-2 and TRBJ1-4, is GAGVSQSPSNKVTEKGKDVELRCDPISGHTALYWYRQSLGQGLEFLIYFQGNSAPDKSGLPSDRFSAERTGGSVSTLTIQRTQQEDSAVYLCASSLRPGTVNEKLFFGSGTQLSVL.

In DNA form, the CDR3 reads TGTGCCAGCAGCTTAAGGACAGGGGGTTCTGACTATGGCTACACCTTC. Translated, it gives CASSLRTGGSDYGYTF. The chain uses TRBV13 and TRBJ1-2, with 10 nucleotides matching TRBD1. Germline V gene lookup returns CDR1 PRHDT and CDR2 FYEKMQ (reference sequence). The CDR3 contains 16 residues. V was pared by 2 bases and J by 3 bases, with 6 bases of the junction left unmatched. Supplemented by reference TRBV13 and TRBJ1-2, the full variable domain reads AAGVIQSPRHLIKEKRETATLKCYPIPRHDTVYWYQQGPGQDPQFLISFYEKMQSDKGSIPDRFSAQQFSDYHSELNMSSLELGDSALYFCASSLRTGGSDYGYTFGSGTRLTVV.

The rearrangement links TRBV6-5 to TRBJ1-6, with TRBD1 identical over 9 bases. The V segment lost 6 bases and the J segment 6 bases; nucleotides outside the gene matches: 3. Per the germline V gene, CDR1 is MNHEY and CDR2 is SVGAGI. CDR3 size: 14 residues. CDR3 protein: CASRADRGNSPLHF. The CDR3 region has the DNA TGTGCCAGCAGGGCGGACAGGGGTAATTCACCCCTCCACTTT.

The chain is built from TRBV4-1 and TRBJ2-3, with 12 positions matching TRBD2. The CDR3 extends over 17 amino acids. J gave up 0 bases and V 3 bases, and 4 bases lay outside the gene matches. Germline V gene sequence: CDR1 MGHRA, CDR2 YSYEKL. As DNA, the CDR3 is TGCGCCAGCAGCCATCCCGGACTAGCGGGAAGCACAGATACGCAGTATTTT. Its protein product is CASSHPGLAGSTDTQYF.